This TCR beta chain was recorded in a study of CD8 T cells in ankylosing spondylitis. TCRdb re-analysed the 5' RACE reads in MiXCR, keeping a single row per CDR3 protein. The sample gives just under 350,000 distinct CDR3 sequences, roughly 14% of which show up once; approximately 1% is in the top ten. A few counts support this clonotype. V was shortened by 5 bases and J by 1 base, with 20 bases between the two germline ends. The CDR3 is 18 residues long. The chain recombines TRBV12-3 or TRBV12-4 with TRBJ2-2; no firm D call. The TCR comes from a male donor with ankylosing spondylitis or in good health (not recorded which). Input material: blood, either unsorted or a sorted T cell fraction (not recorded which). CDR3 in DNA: TGTGCCAGCAGTCCCCCCGGGCGGACCCATAGGAACACCGGGGAGCTGTTTTTT. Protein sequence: CASSPPGRTHRNTGELFF.